A single sample gave rise to the 18 T cell receptor beta chains below, sequenced in a study of identical twins. TCRdb re-called the 5' RACE reads with MiXCR, one entry per CDR3 protein. The sample consists of 1.5 million to 2 million distinct CDR3 sequences, less than 35% of them appearing once. Sequenced material: cord blood. The origin of the receptors is a newborn girl in good health.

Regarding this clonotype: A junction boundary mismatches the germline segment, possibly from a read error. The rearrangement joins TRBV5-1 to TRBJ2-5, with a tentative D call TRBD2 (6 bases). Germline CDR1 SGHRS, CDR2 YFSETQ. The CDR3 runs to 14 residues. In nucleotides, the CDR3 is TGCGCCAGCAGCTTGGCGGGGGATCAAGAGACCCGGTACTTC. This translates into CASSLAGDQETRYF. Supplemented by reference TRBV5-1 and TRBJ2-5, the full variable domain reads KAGVTQTPRYLIKTRGQQVTLSCSPISGHRSVSWYQQTPGQGLQFLFEYFSETQRNKGNFPGRFSGRQFSNSRSEMNVSTLELGDSALYLCASSLAGDQETRYFGPGTRLLVL.

At least ten counts were recorded for this clonotype. Its ends do not fully match the called genes, so a read error is possible. In nucleotides, the CDR3 is TGTGCCAGCAGCCGGGACTCCTACGAGCAGTACTTC. This sequence encodes CASSRDSYEQYF. This chain links TRBV5-1 with TRBJ2-7, with D perhaps matching TRBD2 (5 bases). The germline gives CDR1 SGHRS, CDR2 YFSETQ. The CDR3 length is 12 residues.

The chain carries TRBV21-1 and TRBJ2-3; no check of the table's D call, TRBD2, against the DNA was made. TRBV21-1 is classified as a pseudogene. CDR3 length equals 20 residues. The CDR3 nucleotides are TGTGCCAGCAGGAACCCAAAAGCGGGGGGAATTACTACACCCACAGATACGCAGTATTTT. This encodes CASRNPKAGGITTPTDTQYF.

This chain joins TRBV3-1 and TRBJ2-2; D might be TRBD2 (7 bases). The V gene lost 3 bases and the J gene lost 4 bases, with 9 bases spanning the gap. CDR1 LGHDT and CDR2 YNNKEL come from the germline V gene (reference sequence). The CDR3 has 14 amino acids. CDR3 residues: CASSQGGGTGELFF. CDR3 nucleotide sequence: TGTGCCAGCAGCCAGGGAGGGGGCACCGGGGAGCTGTTTTTT.

This chain uses TRBV4-1 with TRBJ2-1; 8 bases fit TRBD1. With the DNA end fitting TRBJ2-7 better, the J assignment may be wrong. Germline CDR1 MGHRA, CDR2 YSYEKL. CDR3 length equals 17 residues. The CDR3 sequence: CASSPPLGQVSYNEQYF. CDR3 nucleotides: TGCGCCAGCAGCCCACCTTTGGGACAGGTTTCCTACAATGAGCAGTACTTC.

The rearrangement joins TRBV6-6 to TRBJ2-3; 11 bases are shared with TRBD2. V lost 2 bases and J lost 2; bases outside the gene matches: 6. This CDR3 has 17 residues. The germline gives CDR1 MNHNY, CDR2 SVGAGI (reference sequence). CDR3 residues: CASSYHSGRAFTDTQYF. The DNA of the CDR3 is TGTGCCAGCAGTTACCATAGCGGGAGGGCCTTCACAGATACGCAGTATTTT.

The chain joins TRBV10-3 to TRBJ2-5; D could derive from TRBD1 or TRBD2 (5 bases each). The V gene's germline CDR1 is ENHRY and CDR2 SYGVKD. The CDR3 is made up of 15 amino acids. V shed 4 bases and J shed 5 bases, with 17 bases lying between them. The CDR3 sequence: CAISGLSGTVETQYF. The CDR3 coding sequence is TGTGCCATCAGTGGCCTGTCTGGGACGGTGGAGACCCAGTACTTC.

The chain links TRBV7-6 to TRBJ1-3; no firm D call. The length of the CDR3 is 17 residues. Deletions cut 6 bases from V and 3 bases from J, with 21 bases between. Germline assignment: CDR1 SGHVS and CDR2 FNYEAQ. In DNA form, the CDR3 reads TGTGCCAGCAGTAATAGGGTCCGGGAGCGCGTTGGAAACACCATATATTTT. Its translation is CASSNRVRERVGNTIYF.

This chain uses TRBV6-2 or TRBV6-3 with TRBJ2-3; weak D call: TRBD2 (6 bases). The length of the CDR3 is 15 residues. Trimming removed 0 bases from V and 1 base from J, with 8 bases in between. CDR1 is MNHEY and CDR2 is SVGEGT in the germline V gene. The CDR3, as DNA: TGTGCCAGCAGTTACTCGTGGGGGGGCACAGATACGCAGTATTTT. Its protein product is CASSYSWGGTDTQYF.

The chain links TRBV12-3 or TRBV12-4 to TRBJ2-1; the D is unclear. V was trimmed by 2 bases and J by 13 bases, leaving 9 bases between them. The CDR3 runs to 11 residues. CDR3 region: CASSLRDQQFF. CDR3 sequence (DNA): TGTGCCAGCAGTTTAAGGGATCAACAGTTCTTC.

This clonotype was counted a few times. The chain couples TRBV2 to TRBJ1-2, with D perhaps TRBD1 (6 bases). The CDR3 spans 15 residues. V gave up 6 bases and J gave up 0 bases, with 14 bases separating them. Germline V CDR1 and CDR2: SNHLY, FYNNEI. For the CDR3, the DNA is TGTGCCAGCAGCCCCCAGGGGTCCTCTAACTATGGCTACACCTTC. Protein sequence: CASSPQGSSNYGYTF.

Comments on this clonotype: The junction does not match germline at one end; this may be a read error. The chain employs TRBV4-1 and TRBJ2-3, with 7 positions matching TRBD2. The CDR3 spans 16 residues. The germline CDR1 and CDR2 sequences are MGHRA and YSYEKL. DNA for the CDR3: TGCGCCAGCAGCCAAGAGACCGGGGGGAGCACAGATACGCAGTCTTTT. Protein product: CASSQETGGSTDTQSF.

The chain recombines TRBV7-8 with TRBJ1-1, with D perhaps matching TRBD1 (6 bases). The CDR3 consists of 16 residues. Germline assignment: CDR1 SGHVS and CDR2 FQNEAQ. The germline V and J ends were trimmed by 1 base and 3 bases, with 15 bases remaining between them. CDR3 region: CASSLGGLHPYTEAFF. CDR3 DNA sequence: TGTGCCAGCAGCTTAGGGGGGCTCCATCCCTACACTGAAGCTTTCTTT.

This chain links TRBV12-3 or TRBV12-4 with TRBJ2-1, with TRBD1 matching 8 bases. The CDR3 is made up of 13 amino acids. The V gene end was trimmed by 2 bases and the J gene end by 8 bases; junction bases not matched to a gene: 2. The CDR3 loop reads CASSLQGAYEQFF. The CDR3, as DNA: TGTGCCAGCAGTTTACAGGGGGCGTATGAGCAGTTCTTC.

Comment on this clonotype: At one end the junction does not follow the germline gene, possibly because of a read error. The chain couples TRBV7-7 to TRBJ2-1; possibly TRBD2 for D (7 bases). The CDR3 has 15 residues. CDR1 and CDR2 from the germline V gene are SSHAT and FNYEAQ (reference sequence). The CDR3 region is CASSPSGTPSNEQFF. The CDR3 DNA sequence: TGTGCTAGCAGCCCCAGCGGGACACCATCCAATGAGCAGTTCTTC.

Many counts were recorded for this clonotype. The chain joins TRBV7-2 to TRBJ2-7, with 9 bases identical to TRBD1. Germline V gene sequence: CDR1 SGHTA, CDR2 FQGNSA. The V gene end was trimmed by 8 bases and the J gene end by 0 bases; junction bases not matched to a gene: 11. The CDR3 is 16 residues long. The CDR3 DNA reads as TGTGCCAGCTCACTTACCGGGACAGGGAGCTCCTACGAGCAGTACTTC. This sequence encodes CASSLTGTGSSYEQYF.

Notes on this clonotype: This may come from a read error, since a much larger clone is one base off. J is TRBJ2-7 and V is TRBV10-3; D possibly corresponds to TRBD2 (5 bases). The germline gives CDR1 ENHRY, CDR2 SYGVKD. This CDR3 has 16 amino acids. Trimming pared 1 base from V and 12 bases from J, leaving 25 bases between. The CDR3: CAISEWMWRTEETRYF. In DNA, the CDR3 is TGTGCCATCAGTGAGTGGATGTGGAGGACTGAAGAGACCCGGTACTTC.

This chain joins TRBV12-3 or TRBV12-4 and TRBJ1-2, with a weak D call TRBD1 (5 bases). V was clipped by 1 base and J by 7 bases, with 16 bases between them. CDR3 length: 15 amino acids. The CDR3 region is CASSLGSDPGAGYTF. The CDR3 nucleotides read TGTGCCAGCAGTTTAGGTTCCGACCCCGGGGCTGGCTACACCTTC.